This T cell receptor (beta chain) comes out of a study of blood T cell repertoires in COVID-19. Individuals drawn from under 30 US areas were about 18 to 90 years old. Sequencing was performed with immunoSEQ multiplex PCR; in TCRdb, only in-frame clones are kept and a portion is missing. This table holds around 200,000 clones, just under 90% found once. V shed 4 bases and J shed 7 bases, with 17 bases lying between them. This CDR3 region has 15 residues. In germline, CDR1 is SGHKS, CDR2 YYEKEE (reference sequence). Sequenced input: PBMCs or T cells enriched from blood (not recorded which). The TCR sequence derives from a man younger than 45 who had recovered from COVID-19. This chain joins TRBV5-5 and TRBJ1-4; TRBD1 might be the D (6 bases). In DNA, the CDR3 is TGTGCCAGCAGCCGGAAGGGGGATGTGAGTGAAAAACTGTTTTTT. The encoded protein is CASSRKGDVSEKLFF.